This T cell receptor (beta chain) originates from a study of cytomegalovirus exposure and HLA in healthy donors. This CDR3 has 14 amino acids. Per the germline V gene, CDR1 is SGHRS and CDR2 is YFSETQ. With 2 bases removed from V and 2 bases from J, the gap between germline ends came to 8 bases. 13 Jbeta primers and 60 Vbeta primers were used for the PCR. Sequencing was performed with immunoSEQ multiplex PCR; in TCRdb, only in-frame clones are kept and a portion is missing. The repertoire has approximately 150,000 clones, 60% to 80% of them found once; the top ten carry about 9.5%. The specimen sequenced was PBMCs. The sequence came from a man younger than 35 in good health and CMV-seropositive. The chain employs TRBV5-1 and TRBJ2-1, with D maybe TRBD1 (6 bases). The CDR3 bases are TGCGCCAGCAGCTTCCCAGGGGCCTACAATGAGCAGTTCTTC. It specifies CASSFPGAYNEQFF.